The sequence of this T cell receptor (beta chain) was determined in a study of vaccination and CD4 T cells after COVID-19. Treatment of the sample: approximately nine-day PBMC culture with coronavirus spike peptide pools or control peptides (ViraFEST assay). Wells that each held 1.5 million to 2 million PBMCs were cultured with roughly 9.8 IU/ml IL-2 and about 10 ug/ml peptide pools. The authors isolated CD4+ T cells by negative selection after around 10 days of culture. With respect to this clonotype: Its antigen is not known.

CDR3 length: 14 amino acids. V lost 6 bases, J lost 1 base, and 12 bases lay in between. Sequenced with the Oncomine TCR Beta short-read assay was DNA taken from cultured CD4+ T cells. Via MiXCR, TCRdb re-called the PCR reads, giving one row per CDR3 protein. Of around 13,000 distinct CDR3 sequences listed, 35% to 55% are singletons. This TCR was sampled from a human donor who had recovered from COVID-19. V gene TRBV12-3 or TRBV12-4 combines with J gene TRBJ1-1; D is undetermined. The specimen was CD4+ T cells from blood, cultured in vitro. The DNA for the CDR3 is TGTGCCAGCAGCCACCGCCGCAAGAACACTGAAGCTTTCTTT. Translating it yields CASSHRRKNTEAFF.